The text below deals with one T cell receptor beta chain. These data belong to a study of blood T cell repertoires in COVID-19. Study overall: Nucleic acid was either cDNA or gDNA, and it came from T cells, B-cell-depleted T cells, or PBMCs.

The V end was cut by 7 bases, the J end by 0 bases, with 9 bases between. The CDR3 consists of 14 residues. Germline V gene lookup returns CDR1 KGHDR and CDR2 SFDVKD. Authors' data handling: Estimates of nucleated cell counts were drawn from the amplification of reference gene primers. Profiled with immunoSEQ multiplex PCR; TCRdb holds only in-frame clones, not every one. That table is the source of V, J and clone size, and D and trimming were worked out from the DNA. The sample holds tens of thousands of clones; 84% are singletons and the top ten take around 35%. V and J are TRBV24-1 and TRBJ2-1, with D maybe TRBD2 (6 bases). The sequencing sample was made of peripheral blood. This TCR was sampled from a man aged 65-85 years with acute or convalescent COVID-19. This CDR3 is CATSGTHSYNEQFF. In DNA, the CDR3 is TGTGCCACCAGCGGGACTCACTCCTACAATGAGCAGTTCTTC.